The clone carrying this TCR beta chain has a handful of counts. Antigen unknown. The sample comes from a study of post-analysis software for immune sequencing data. The study's findings and limits: About 5 TRBV segments occurring more often in patients than controls included TRBV5-6, TRBV5-1 and TRBV20-1.

Unique molecular identifiers were built into the TCR beta cDNA libraries. MiXCR was run by TCRdb on the PCR reads, yielding one entry per CDR3 protein. This table has about 190,000 distinct CDR3 sequences, 29% appearing once. The V gene's germline CDR1 is MDHEN and CDR2 SYDVKM. V lost 4 bases and J 10 bases, leaving 26 bases between the germline ends. The CDR3 is made up of 16 amino acids. Sequenced input: blood. This sequence originates from a girl aged 2 to 17 with multiple sclerosis. J is TRBJ2-7 and V is TRBV28; TRBD2 is a possible D gene (6 bases). The CDR3 loop reads CASSSPLGGGVEAQYF. The CDR3 nucleotides read TGTGCCAGCAGTTCCCCTCTAGGAGGAGGGGTGGAGGCCCAGTACTTC.